Listed below are T cell receptor beta chains from one sample, sequenced in a study of long-term antiretroviral therapy in people with HIV. Clones were sequenced by immunoSEQ multiplex PCR, and TCRdb holds only the in-frame ones, with some missing. This sample has some 16,000 clones, with around four fifths found just once. The starting material was unsorted PBMCs, obtained 2.1 years after starting antiretroviral therapy. The source is a middle-aged man with HIV. Both conserved end residues are part of each CDR3. Each record gives: D gene, J gene, V gene, clone size, CDR3 DNA, CDR3 protein. A D gene is named only where the DNA matches it firmly. Clone size is not always given. Where it is, it says once, few, many or a class for expanded clones.

>.|TRBJ1-2|TRBV5-5|few
TGTGCCACCACAGGGCCTGATGGCTACACCTTC
CATTGPDGYTF
>.|TRBJ1-5|TRBV4-1|.
TGCGCCAGCAGCCAAGGGGGTAACTCTCATCAGCCCCAGCATTTT
CASSQGGNSHQPQHF
>TRBD1|TRBJ1-5|TRBV28|few
TGTGCCAGCAGCTCCGGGACAGTTAATCAGCCCCAGCATTTT
CASSSGTVNQPQHF
>TRBD1|TRBJ2-7|TRBV6-1|once
TGTGCCAGCAGTGAAACAGGGGGCATATACGAGCAGTACTTC
CASSETGGIYEQYF
>.|TRBJ1-6|TRBV9|few
TGTGCCAGCAGCGTAGCTCAGTCAAGGATTAATTCACCCCTCCACTTT
CASSVAQSRINSPLHF
>.|TRBJ2-2|TRBV6-6|.
TGTGCCAGCAGTGGAACCCTAACCACCGGGGAGCTGTTTTTT
CASSGTLTTGELFF
>.|TRBJ1-2|TRBV10-3|.
TGTGCCATCAGTGAGTCGCGGTTCCCCGGGGCTAACTATGGCTACACCTTC
CAISESRFPGANYGYTF
>.|TRBJ1-1|TRBV10-2|.
TGCGCCAGCAGTGAGTCCAGAGTAACTGAAGCTTTCTTT
CASSESRVTEAFF
>.|TRBJ2-7|TRBV2|.
TGTGCCAGCAGTCCTCCCGGACAGAGCAACGAGCAGTACTTC
CASSPPGQSNEQYF
>.|TRBJ1-5|TRBV9|.
TGTGCCAGCAGCGTAGGTTCCGGACAGCCCCAGCATTTT
CASSVGSGQPQHF
>.|TRBJ2-7|TRBV2|.
TGTGCCAGCAGTGAAGCCCTGGGGTACGAGCAGTACTTC
CASSEALGYEQYF
>.|TRBJ2-7|TRBV6-6|.
TGTGCCAGCCTACGGGGCGGGACACAGTACTTC
CASLRGGTQYF
>.|TRBJ2-7|TRBV27|.
TGTGCCAGCAGTTTCGGTTCGGACGACGAGCAGTACTTC
CASSFGSDDEQYF
>.|TRBJ1-5|TRBV27|.
TGTGCCAGCCAATTGAGAGGGGGACAGCCCCAGCATTTT
CASQLRGGQPQHF